The 9 T cell receptor beta chains below come from one sample, sequenced in a study of spatial heterogeneity in lung cancer. TCRdb ran MiXCR on the 5' RACE reads and lists one entry per CDR3 protein. The sample lists fewer than 40,000 distinct CDR3 sequences; 6.5% to 9.5% were seen once. The time point here: sample taken at primary tumor resection. The specimen was PBMCs, collected at surgery. The receptors here all came from a male donor with early-stage non-small cell lung cancer.

V and J are TRBV5-1 and TRBJ2-5, with TRBD2 matching over 11 bases. Per germline, CDR1 SGHRS and CDR2 YFSETQ. The V gene end was trimmed by 5 bases and the J gene end by 0 bases; junction bases not matched to a gene: 6. The CDR3 is 16 residues long. The DNA for the CDR3 is TGCGCCAGCAGTCCGGGGACTAGCGGAGACCAAGAGACCCAGTACTTC. Its protein product is CASSPGTSGDQETQYF.

This clonotype occurred many times. The chain recombines TRBV25-1 with TRBJ1-6, with 7 positions matching TRBD1. The germline V gene has CDR1 MGHDK and CDR2 SYGVNS. V was clipped by 1 base and J by 0 bases; unmatched bases: 3. CDR3 length: 17 amino acids. CDR3 residues: CASSEFSGGSYNSPLHF. CDR3 bases: TGTGCCAGCAGTGAATTTTCAGGGGGCTCCTATAATTCACCCCTCCACTTT.

At least ten counts were recorded for this clonotype. The chain is built from TRBV5-1 and TRBJ2-1; 8 nucleotides line up with TRBD2. The CDR3 sequence is 17 residues long. The V gene end was trimmed by 0 bases and the J gene end by 2 bases; junction bases not matched to a gene: 7. Germline V CDR1 and CDR2: SGHRS, YFSETQ. CDR3 residues: CASSLAPSGGTYNEQFF. In DNA form, the CDR3 reads TGCGCCAGCAGCTTGGCCCCCAGCGGGGGAACCTACAATGAGCAGTTCTTC.

This clonotype was picked up a small number of times. CDR3 protein: CASSLSGDNEQFF. The CDR3 DNA sequence: TGTGCCAGCAGCTTATCCGGGGACAATGAGCAGTTCTTC. The genes are TRBV7-3 and TRBJ2-1, with D possibly being TRBD2 (5 bases). From germline, CDR1 is SGHTA and CDR2 FQGTGA. With 2 bases removed from V and 5 bases from J, the gap between germline ends came to 7 bases. The CDR3 consists of 13 residues. Full variable domain (missing parts from reference TRBV7-3 and TRBJ2-1): GAGVSQTPSNKVTEKGKYVELRCDPISGHTALYWYRQSLGQGPEFLIYFQGTGAADDSGLPNDRFFAVRPEGSVSTLKIQRTERGDSAVYLCASSLSGDNEQFFGPGTRLTVL.

The chain is built from TRBV6-2 or TRBV6-3 and TRBJ2-1; 7 nucleotides agree with TRBD1. This CDR3 contains 16 residues. Germline V gives CDR1 MNHEY, CDR2 SVGEGT. V dropped 6 bases and J dropped 5; count of bases not matched to a gene: 13. CDR3 DNA: TGTGCCAGCAGAATTACCCGGACAGGTCCGGACAATGAGCAGTTCTTC. Protein product: CASRITRTGPDNEQFF.

This clonotype has at least ten counts. J is TRBJ2-7 and V is TRBV20-1; 8 bases align to TRBD1. Trimming removed 5 bases from V and 0 bases from J; junction bases left unmatched: 0. Looked up from germline, CDR1 is DFQATT and CDR2 is SNEGSKA (reference sequence). The CDR3 loop spans 12 amino acids. The DNA for the CDR3 is TGCAGTGCTGGACAGGGCTCCTACGAGCAGTACTTC. Protein sequence: CSAGQGSYEQYF.

This clonotype was picked up a small number of times. This rearrangement joins TRBV27 to TRBJ2-6; D gene ambiguous. Trimming removed 5 bases from V and 0 bases from J, with 14 bases in between. Germline CDR1 is MNHEY and CDR2 is SMNVEV (reference sequence). CDR3 length: 17 residues. The CDR3 sequence: CASSATLGGSGANVLTF. In DNA form, the CDR3 reads TGTGCCAGCAGTGCCACTTTAGGCGGCTCTGGGGCCAACGTCCTGACTTTC.

At least ten counts were recorded for this clonotype. The rearrangement uses TRBV6-5 and TRBJ2-1; D is perhaps TRBD1 (5 bases). The CDR3 spans 15 residues. V was clipped by 0 bases and J by 4 bases, with 10 bases between them. Germline V gene lookup returns CDR1 MNHEY and CDR2 SVGAGI. Here the CDR3 reads CASSYSGAGYNEQFF. Here the CDR3 DNA reads TGTGCCAGCAGTTACTCTGGGGCTGGTTACAATGAGCAGTTCTTC.

This clonotype was picked up many times. V is TRBV12-3 or TRBV12-4 and J is TRBJ2-1, with D hard to call. The CDR3 is 11 amino acids. Trimming took 4 bases from V and 6 from J, leaving 4 bases between them. The DNA for the CDR3 is TGTGCCAGCAGTTCCCCCAATGAGCAGTTCTTC. It codes for CASSSPNEQFF.